This T cell receptor (beta chain) was observed in a study of regulatory T cells in long-lasting Graves disease. CDR3 size: 19 residues. Germline-derived CDR1 and CDR2 are SGHRS and YFSETQ. The study, taken as a whole, reports: The study found TRBV28, TRBJ1-2 and TRBJ2-5 favored in persistent disease.

This clonotype has a handful of counts. What it recognizes is unknown. A far larger clone is one base from this, pointing to a likely read error. Assembly of TCR beta libraries relied on iRepertoire HTBI primers together with Arm-PCR of CDR3 regions. TCRdb passed the multiplex PCR reads through MiXCR, listing each CDR3 protein once. The repertoire holds about 430,000 distinct CDR3 sequences, with over 12% as singletons. The time point is: newly diagnosed GD, antithyroid drugs for less than 3 months. TCR sequences were obtained from RNA taken from PBMCs. These data also formed part of another study, on T cells in Graves' hyperthyroidism and ophthalmopathy. Turning to that study: Stable Graves' hyperthyroidism meant no ophthalmopathy progression within 18 months. Patients having uncontrolled infection, another autoimmune disease, pregnancy or lactation were not included. First-round RT-PCR with HTBI primers amplified the TCR CDR3 region.

The clonotype was recovered from a woman aged 40 to 55 with Graves disease. The V gene is TRBV5-1, the J gene TRBJ2-5, with D possibly matching TRBD1 (6 bases). Near its end, the DNA agrees better with TRBJ2-1, so the J call may be wrong. Source: peripheral blood mononuclear cells (PBMCs), taken at new diagnosis, from a patient treated with antithyroid drugs. The CDR3 region has the DNA TGTGCCAGCAGTGAAACAGGGCTGATGGTCACCCTTCGGAGCGATGAGCAGTTCTTC. Protein: CASSETGLMVTLRSDEQFF.